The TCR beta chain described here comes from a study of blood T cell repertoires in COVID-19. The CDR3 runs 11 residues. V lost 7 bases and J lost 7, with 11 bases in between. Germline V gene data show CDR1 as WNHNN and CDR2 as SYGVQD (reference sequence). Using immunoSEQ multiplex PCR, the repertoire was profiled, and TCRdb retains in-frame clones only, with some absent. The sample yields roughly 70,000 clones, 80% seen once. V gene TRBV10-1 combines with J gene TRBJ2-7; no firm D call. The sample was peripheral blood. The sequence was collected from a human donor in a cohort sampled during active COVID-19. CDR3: CASNYPGEQYF. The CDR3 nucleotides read TGCGCCAGCAACTATCCTGGGGAGCAGTACTTC.